This T cell receptor beta chain is drawn from a study of OX40 agonist ivuxolimab in advanced cancers. About the research overall: Patients took ivuxolimab, an agonistic anti-OX40 (CD134) antibody. Every patient in dose escalation had hepatocellular carcinoma, melanoma, renal cell or head and neck cancer. Notes on the study in general: At 0.1 to 3.0 mg/kg, clonal expansion of CD4+ and CD8+ blood T cells had occurred by week 6. CD8+ T cells were the subset that, on average, had more expanded clones than CD4+.

Notes on this clone: The antigen is not known.

The V segment lost 6 bases and the J segment 2 bases; nucleotides outside the gene matches: 4. This CDR3 has 14 amino acids. The germline V gene encodes CDR1 MNHNY and CDR2 SVGAGI (reference sequence). Generated by immunoSEQ multiplex PCR, the TCRdb table keeps only in-frame clones and is missing some. The table records under 50,000 clones, about 88% of them present only once. The sequence came from an adult with an advanced solid tumor such as melanoma, head and neck, liver or kidney cancer. The rearrangement joins TRBV6-6 to TRBJ2-5; 9 bases match TRBD2. The input for sequencing was CD4+ or CD8+ T cells sorted from blood, taken in a trial of the OX40 agonist ivuxolimab. The CDR3 region has the DNA TGTGCCAGCAGAGCCCTAGCGGGACAAGAGACCCAGTACTTC. Its protein product is CASRALAGQETQYF.